This T cell receptor (beta chain) was sequenced for a study of T cells in Graves' hyperthyroidism and ophthalmopathy. Germline V lookup: CDR1 SGHDT, CDR2 YYEEEE. The CDR3 sequence is 14 residues long. V lost 2 bases and J lost 9, with 15 bases in between. Study results and caveats: Stable hyperthyroidism was told apart from ophthalmopathy by a model built on 13 V-J features.

As concerns this clonotype: What it binds is unknown.

RNA transcripts served as the template for amplifying TCR beta CDR3 regions. During a first-round RT-PCR of the TCR CDR3, the HTBI primer set was used. TCRdb itself ran the multiplex PCR reads through MiXCR, one entry per CDR3 protein. Of hundreds of thousands of distinct CDR3 sequences in the sample, roughly 14% were seen once. This TCR was recovered from a man aged 18 to 30 with Graves' ophthalmopathy. V usage is TRBV5-6 and J usage is TRBJ2-4; maybe TRBD2 (6 bases). Source material: blood. The CDR3 region is CASSFRAARGIQYF. CDR3 bases: TGTGCCAGCAGCTTTCGGGCAGCGCGGGGCATTCAGTACTTC.